This T cell receptor (beta chain) was profiled in a study of CD8+ T cells in alopecia areata. Using CD4, CD8alpha, NKG2D, NKG2ACE and other markers, pooled cutaneous lymph node cells were sorted. Reverse transcription of extracted RNA yielded cDNA, which provided the sequencing template. Data came from immunoSEQ multiplex PCR; TCRdb stores just in-frame clones and leaves some out. This sample comprises about 3,900 clones, none seen once only. Study outcomes and limitations: Alopecia totalis/universalis scalp especially showed more expanded CD8+ clones than normal scalp.

This clone ranks as medium-sized. Its antigen is not known. Gene names and germline match the mouse. The read terminates 3 residues ahead of where the CDR3 ends, so the germline J gene completes it. The CDR3 contains 15 residues. The V gene end was trimmed by 5 bases and the J gene end by 5 bases; junction bases not matched to a gene: 4. The germline V gene has CDR1 FNHDT and CDR2 SITEND (reference sequence). This sequence joins TRBV19 and TRBJ1-6, with TRBD1 matching 10 bases. TRBJ1-6 is identified as an open reading frame with a role that is uncertain. What was sequenced was CD8+ T cells sorted from a lymph node. The clonotype was recovered from a C3H/HeJ mouse with alopecia areata. MHC haplotype of the mouse line: H2-k. This chain's CDR3 is CASSLGTGDNSPLYF. The sequenced CDR3 bases are TGTGCCAGCAGCCTCGGGACAGGGGATAATTCGCCC.